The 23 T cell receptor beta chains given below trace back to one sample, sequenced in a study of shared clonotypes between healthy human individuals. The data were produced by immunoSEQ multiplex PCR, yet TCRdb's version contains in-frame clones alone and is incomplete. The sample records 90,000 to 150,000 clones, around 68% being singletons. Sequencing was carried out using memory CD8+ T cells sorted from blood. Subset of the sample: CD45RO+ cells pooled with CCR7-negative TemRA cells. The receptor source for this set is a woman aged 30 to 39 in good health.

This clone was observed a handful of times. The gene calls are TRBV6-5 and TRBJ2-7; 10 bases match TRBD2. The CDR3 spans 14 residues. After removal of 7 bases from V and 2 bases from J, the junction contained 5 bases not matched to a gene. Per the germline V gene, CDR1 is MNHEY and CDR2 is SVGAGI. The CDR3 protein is CASTRTSGPYEQYF. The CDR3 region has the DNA TGTGCCAGCACCAGGACTAGCGGACCCTACGAGCAGTACTTC.

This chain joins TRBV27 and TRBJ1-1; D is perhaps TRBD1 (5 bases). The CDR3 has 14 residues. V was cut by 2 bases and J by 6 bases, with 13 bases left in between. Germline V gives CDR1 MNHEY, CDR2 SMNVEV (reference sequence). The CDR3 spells CASSLTRGGAEAFF. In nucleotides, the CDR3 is TGTGCCAGCAGTTTAACTCGCGGGGGTGCTGAAGCTTTCTTT.

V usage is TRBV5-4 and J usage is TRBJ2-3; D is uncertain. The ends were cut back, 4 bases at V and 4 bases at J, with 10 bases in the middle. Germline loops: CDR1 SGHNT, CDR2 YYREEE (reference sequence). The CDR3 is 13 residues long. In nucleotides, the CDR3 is TGTGCCAGCAGCCCCCGGAGCCCAGATACGCAGTATTTT. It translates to CASSPRSPDTQYF.

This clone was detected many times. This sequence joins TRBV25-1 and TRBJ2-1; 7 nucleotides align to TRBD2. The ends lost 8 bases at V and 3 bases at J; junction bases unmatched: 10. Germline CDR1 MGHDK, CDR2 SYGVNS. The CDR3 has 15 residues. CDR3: CASCPPSGSYNEQFF. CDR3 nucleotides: TGTGCCAGCTGCCCACCTAGCGGTAGCTACAATGAGCAGTTCTTC. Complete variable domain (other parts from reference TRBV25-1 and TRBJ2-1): EADIYQTPRYLVIGTGKKITLECSQTMGHDKMYWYQQDPGMELHLIHYSYGVNSTEKGDLSSESTVSRIRTEHFPLTLESARPSHTSQYLCASCPPSGSYNEQFFGPGTRLTVL.

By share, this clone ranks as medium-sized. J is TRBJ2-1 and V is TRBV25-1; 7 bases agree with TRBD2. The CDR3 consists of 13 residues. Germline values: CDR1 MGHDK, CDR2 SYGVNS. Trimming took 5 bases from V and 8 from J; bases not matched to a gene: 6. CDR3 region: CASSLTTSHEQFF. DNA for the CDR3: TGTGCCAGCAGTTTAACGACTAGCCATGAGCAGTTCTTC. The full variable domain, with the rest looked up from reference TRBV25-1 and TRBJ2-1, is EADIYQTPRYLVIGTGKKITLECSQTMGHDKMYWYQQDPGMELHLIHYSYGVNSTEKGDLSSESTVSRIRTEHFPLTLESARPSHTSQYLCASSLTTSHEQFFGPGTRLTVL.

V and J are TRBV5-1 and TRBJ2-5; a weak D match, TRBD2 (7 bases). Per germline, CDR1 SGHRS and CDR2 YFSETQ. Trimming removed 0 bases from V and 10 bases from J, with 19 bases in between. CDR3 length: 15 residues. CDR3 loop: CASSLAIGLGGSQYF. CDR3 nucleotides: TGCGCCAGCAGCTTGGCCATAGGACTAGGGGGAAGCCAGTACTTC.

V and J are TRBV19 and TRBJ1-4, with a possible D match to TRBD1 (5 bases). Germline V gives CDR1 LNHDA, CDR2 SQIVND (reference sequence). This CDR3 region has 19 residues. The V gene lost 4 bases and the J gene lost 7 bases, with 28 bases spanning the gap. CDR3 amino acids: CASSKRSGYATLIGEKLFF. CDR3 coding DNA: TGTGCCAGTAGTAAAAGATCAGGGTATGCAACCTTAATCGGTGAAAAACTGTTTTTT.

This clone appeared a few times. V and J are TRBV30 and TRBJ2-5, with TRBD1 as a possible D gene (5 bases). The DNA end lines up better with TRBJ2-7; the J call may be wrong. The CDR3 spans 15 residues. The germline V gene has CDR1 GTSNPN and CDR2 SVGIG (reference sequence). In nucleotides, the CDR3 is TGTGCCTGGAGTGTAGAGACAGCTAGCTCCTACGAGCAGTACTTC. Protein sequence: CAWSVETASSYEQYF.

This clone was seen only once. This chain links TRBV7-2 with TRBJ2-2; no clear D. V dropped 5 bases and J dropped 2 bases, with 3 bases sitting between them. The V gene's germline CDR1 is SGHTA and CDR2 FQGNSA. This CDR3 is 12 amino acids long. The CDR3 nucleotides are TGTGCCAGCAGCCCCAACACCGGGGAGCTGTTTTTT. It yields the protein CASSPNTGELFF. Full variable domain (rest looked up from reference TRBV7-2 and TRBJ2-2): GAGVSQSPSNKVTEKGKDVELRCDPISGHTALYWYRQSLGQGLEFLIYFQGNSAPDKSGLPSDRFSAERTGGSVSTLTIQRTQQEDSAVYLCASSPNTGELFFGEGSRLTVL.

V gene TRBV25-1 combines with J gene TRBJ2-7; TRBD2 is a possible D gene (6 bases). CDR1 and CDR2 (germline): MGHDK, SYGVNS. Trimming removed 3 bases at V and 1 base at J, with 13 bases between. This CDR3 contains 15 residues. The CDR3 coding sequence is TGTGCCAGCAGTGATGAGGACTACGTGTCCTACGAGCAGTACTTC. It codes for CASSDEDYVSYEQYF.

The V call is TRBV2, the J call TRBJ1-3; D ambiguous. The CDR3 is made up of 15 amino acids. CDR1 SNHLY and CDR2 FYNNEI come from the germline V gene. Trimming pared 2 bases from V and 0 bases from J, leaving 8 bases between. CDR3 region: CASSEYPRSGNTIYF. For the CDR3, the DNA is TGTGCCAGCAGTGAATACCCCCGCTCTGGAAACACCATATATTTT.

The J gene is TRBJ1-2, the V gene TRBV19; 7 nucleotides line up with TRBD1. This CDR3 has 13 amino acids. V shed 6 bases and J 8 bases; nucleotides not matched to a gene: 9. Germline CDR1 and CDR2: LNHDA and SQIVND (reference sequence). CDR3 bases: TGTGCCAGTAGCCAAGACAGGGAGGAAGGCTACACCTTC. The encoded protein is CASSQDREEGYTF.

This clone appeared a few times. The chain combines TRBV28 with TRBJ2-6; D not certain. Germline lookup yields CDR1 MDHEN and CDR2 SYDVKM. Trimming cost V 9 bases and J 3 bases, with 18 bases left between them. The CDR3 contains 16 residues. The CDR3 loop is CASTPGHPSGANVLTF. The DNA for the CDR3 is TGTGCCAGTACCCCCGGGCATCCCAGTGGGGCCAACGTCCTGACTTTC.

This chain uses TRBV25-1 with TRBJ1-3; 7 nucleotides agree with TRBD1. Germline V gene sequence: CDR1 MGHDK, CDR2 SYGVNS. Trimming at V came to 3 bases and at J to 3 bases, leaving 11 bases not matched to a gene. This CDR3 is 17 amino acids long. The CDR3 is CASSEGSTGTDGNTIYF. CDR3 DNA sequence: TGTGCCAGCAGTGAGGGCTCGACCGGGACAGATGGAAACACCATATATTTT.

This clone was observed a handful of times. CDR3 nucleotides: TGTGCCAGCAGTCCTGGTGAACTGGGCGGCCAGCCCCAGCATTTT. Encoded protein: CASSPGELGGQPQHF. The rearrangement links TRBV6-1 to TRBJ1-5; D remains ambiguous. Germline values: CDR1 MNHNS, CDR2 SASEGT. The CDR3 loop spans 15 amino acids. Trimming shortened V by 5 bases and J by 7 bases, and 18 bases separated the two germline ends.

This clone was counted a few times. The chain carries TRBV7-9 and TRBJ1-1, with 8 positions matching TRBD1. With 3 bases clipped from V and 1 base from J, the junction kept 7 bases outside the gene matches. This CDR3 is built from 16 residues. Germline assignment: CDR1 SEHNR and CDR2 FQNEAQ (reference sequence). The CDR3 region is CASSFPAGQANTEAFF. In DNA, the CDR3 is TGTGCCAGCAGCTTTCCGGCGGGACAGGCGAACACTGAAGCTTTCTTT.

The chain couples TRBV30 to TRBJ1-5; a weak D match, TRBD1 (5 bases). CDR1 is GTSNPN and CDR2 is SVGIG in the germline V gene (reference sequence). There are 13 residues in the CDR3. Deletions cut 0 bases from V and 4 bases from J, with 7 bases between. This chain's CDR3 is CAWSVEGNQPQHF. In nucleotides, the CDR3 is TGTGCCTGGAGTGTTGAGGGGAATCAGCCCCAGCATTTT. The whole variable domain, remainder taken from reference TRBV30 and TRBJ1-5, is SQTIHQWPATLVQPVGSPLSLECTVEGTSNPNLYWYRQAAGRGLQLLFYSVGIGQISSEVPQNLSASRPQDRQFILSSKKLLLSDSGFYLCAWSVEGNQPQHFGDGTRLSIL.

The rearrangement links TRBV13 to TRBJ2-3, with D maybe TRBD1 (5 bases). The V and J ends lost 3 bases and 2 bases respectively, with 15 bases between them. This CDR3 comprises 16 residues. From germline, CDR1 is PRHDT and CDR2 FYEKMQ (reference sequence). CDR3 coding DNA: TGTGCCAGCAGCTTCCCAACAGGCAGGGACACAGATACGCAGTATTTT. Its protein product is CASSFPTGRDTDTQYF. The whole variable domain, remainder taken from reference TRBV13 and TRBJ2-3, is AAGVIQSPRHLIKEKRETATLKCYPIPRHDTVYWYQQGPGQDPQFLISFYEKMQSDKGSIPDRFSAQQFSDYHSELNMSSLELGDSALYFCASSFPTGRDTDTQYFGPGTRLTVL.

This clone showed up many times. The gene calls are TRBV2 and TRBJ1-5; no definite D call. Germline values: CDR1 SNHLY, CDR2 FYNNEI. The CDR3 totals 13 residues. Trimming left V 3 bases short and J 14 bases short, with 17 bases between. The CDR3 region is CASSDAVGLGKHF. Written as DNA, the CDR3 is TGTGCCAGCAGTGACGCGGTAGGGCTTGGTAAGCATTTT.

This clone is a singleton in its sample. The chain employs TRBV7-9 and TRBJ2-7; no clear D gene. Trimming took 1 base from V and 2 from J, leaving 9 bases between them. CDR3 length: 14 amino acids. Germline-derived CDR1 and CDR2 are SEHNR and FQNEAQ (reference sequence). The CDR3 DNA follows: TGTGCCAGCAGCTTAGTTCCAGAAACCTACGAGCAGTACTTC. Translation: CASSLVPETYEQYF.

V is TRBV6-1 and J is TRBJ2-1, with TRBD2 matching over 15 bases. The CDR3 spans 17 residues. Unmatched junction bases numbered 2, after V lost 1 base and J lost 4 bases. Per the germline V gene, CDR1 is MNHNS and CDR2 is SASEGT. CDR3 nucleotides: TGTGCCAGCAGTGAAGGGACTAGCGGGAGGGTTTACAATGAGCAGTTCTTC. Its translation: CASSEGTSGRVYNEQFF.

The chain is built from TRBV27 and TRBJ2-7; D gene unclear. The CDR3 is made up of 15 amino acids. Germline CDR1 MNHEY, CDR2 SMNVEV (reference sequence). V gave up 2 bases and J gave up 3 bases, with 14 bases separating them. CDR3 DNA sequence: TGTGCCAGCAGTTTAAGACTTATGACTCTCTACGAGCAGTACTTC. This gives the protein CASSLRLMTLYEQYF.

The CDR3: CASSHWDSGELFF. The CDR3 DNA sequence: TGTGCCAGCAGCCACTGGGACTCCGGGGAGCTGTTTTTT. The chain employs TRBV7-9 and TRBJ2-2, with D perhaps TRBD2 (6 bases). Germline-derived CDR1 and CDR2 are SEHNR and FQNEAQ (reference sequence). V was shortened by 5 bases and J by 6 bases, with 10 bases between the two germline ends. CDR3 size: 13 residues.